These T cell receptor beta chains were read from a single sample in a study of metastatic and nonmetastatic thyroid tumors. TCRdb recomputed clones from the PCR reads via MiXCR. Here the sample spans about 53,000 clones, 20% being singletons. Sequenced input: blood. The source of these receptors is a female donor with papillary thyroid cancer or a benign thyroid nodule (not recorded which). Some clones in this sample may be carry-over from other donors' samples. Both conserved end residues are part of each CDR3. A D gene is named only where the DNA matches it firmly. Only part of the rows carry a size: once, few, many, or a class if the clone is expanded.

>TRBV4-1|TRBD2|many|TRBJ2-1
TGCGCCAGCAGCCAAGAGAGCGGGAGGGGATATGAGCAGTTCTTC
CASSQESGRGYEQFF
>TRBV5-8|.|many|TRBJ1-5
TGTGCCAGCAGCTTAGGTCAGCCCCAGCATTTT
CASSLGQPQHF
>TRBV13|.|many|TRBJ1-6
TGTGCCAGCAGCTTAGGAGGAGGTTCACCCCTCCACTTT
CASSLGGGSPLHF
>TRBV5-1|TRBD1|.|TRBJ2-2
TGCGCCAGCAGCCCAGACAGGGGGCACGGGGAGCTGTTTTTT
CASSPDRGHGELFF
>TRBV6-1|.|many|TRBJ1-4
TGTGCCAGCAGTGAATCCACAACTAATGAAAAACTGTTTTTT
CASSESTTNEKLFF
>TRBV28|.|many|TRBJ1-2
TGTGCCAGCAGTTTACACGCCAGCGTGAGCTATGGCTACACCTTC
CASSLHASVSYGYTF
>TRBV6-4|.|medium-sized|TRBJ2-3
TGTGCCAGCAGTGACTCGGGGGGATCAGATACGCAGTATTTT
CASSDSGGSDTQYF
>TRBV10-3|.|many|TRBJ2-1
TGTGCCATCAGCTCAGGGGAGGCGGGAGATGCCTACAATGAGCAGTTCTTC
CAISSGEAGDAYNEQFF
>TRBV5-1|.|many|TRBJ2-5
TGCGCCAGCAGCTTCACTCCGGGTCGGGAGACCCAGTACTTC
CASSFTPGRETQYF
>TRBV3-1|TRBD1|many|TRBJ2-4
TGTGCCAGCAGCCAGGGGGTAGCGGGACAGGGGTCCAAAAACATTCAGTACTTC
CASSQGVAGQGSKNIQYF
>TRBV11-2|.|.|TRBJ1-5
TGTGCCAGCAGCTTAGGTGTGGACCCAATCAATCAGCCCCAGCATTTT
CASSLGVDPINQPQHF
>TRBV19|.|many|TRBJ2-3
TGTGCCAGTAGTATAGAGGGTAGCACAGATACGCAGTATTTT
CASSIEGSTDTQYF
>TRBV11-2|.|.|TRBJ2-1
TGTGCCAGCAGCCGCTGCGGGCAGTACAATGAGCAGTCCTTC
CASSRCGQYNEQSF
>TRBV27|TRBD1|.|TRBJ2-7
TGTGCCAGCAGTTTATCGGGACAGAGCTCCTACGAGCAGTACTTC
CASSLSGQSSYEQYF
>TRBV12-3/TRBV12-4|.|few|TRBJ1-5
TGTGCCAGCAGTTTCAGGGGAGTTCAGCCCCAGCATTTT
CASSFRGVQPQHF
>TRBV28|.|.|TRBJ1-4
TGTGCCAGCAGTTTATTAGGGGACAAAATGTTTTTT
CASSLLGDKMFF
>TRBV6-1|.|many|TRBJ2-7
TGTGCCAGCAGTGAACTGGGGATATACGAGCAGTACTTC
CASSELGIYEQYF
>TRBV6-6|.|many|TRBJ2-2
TGTGCCAGCAGTTACAGTGGGCGGAGGAGGGGCGGGGAGCTGTTTTTT
CASSYSGRRRGGELFF
>TRBV7-9|.|.|TRBJ2-1
TGTCCCAGCAGCTTAGGCGGTTCCTACAATGAGCAGTTCTTC
CPSSLGGSYNEQFF
>TRBV11-2|.|.|TRBJ1-2
TGCGCCAGCAGCTTATCCATTACAGCTAACTATGGCTACACCTTC
CASSLSITANYGYTF
>TRBV15|.|many|TRBJ1-3
TGTGCCACCAGCAGAGAGGCAGCCACGGACACCATATATTTT
CATSREAATDTIYF
>TRBV6-1|TRBD1|.|TRBJ2-7
TGTGCCAGCAGTGAATTAGGGACAGAAGCCTACGAGCAGTACTTC
CASSELGTEAYEQYF